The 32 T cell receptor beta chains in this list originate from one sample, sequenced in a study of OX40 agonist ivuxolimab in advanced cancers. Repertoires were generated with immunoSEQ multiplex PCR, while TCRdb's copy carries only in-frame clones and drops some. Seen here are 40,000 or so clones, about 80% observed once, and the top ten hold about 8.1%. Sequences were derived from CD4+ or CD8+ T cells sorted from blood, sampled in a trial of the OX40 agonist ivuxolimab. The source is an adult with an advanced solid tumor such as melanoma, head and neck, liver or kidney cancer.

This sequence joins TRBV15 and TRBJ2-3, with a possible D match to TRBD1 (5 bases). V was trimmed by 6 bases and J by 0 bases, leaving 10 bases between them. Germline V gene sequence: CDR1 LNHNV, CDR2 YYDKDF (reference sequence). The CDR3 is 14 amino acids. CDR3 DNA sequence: TGTGCCACCAGTACGAAGGGGAGCACAGATACGCAGTATTTT. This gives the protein CATSTKGSTDTQYF.

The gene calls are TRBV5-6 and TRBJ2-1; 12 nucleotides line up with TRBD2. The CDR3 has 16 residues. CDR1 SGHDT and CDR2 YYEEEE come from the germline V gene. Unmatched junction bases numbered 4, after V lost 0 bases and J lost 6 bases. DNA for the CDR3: TGTGCCAGCAGCTTGGCGGGACTAGCGGGCTTCAATGAGCAGTTCTTC. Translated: CASSLAGLAGFNEQFF.

The CDR3 bases are TGTGCCTGGAGACCCTCTGGAAACACCATATATTTT. It specifies CAWRPSGNTIYF. The chain employs TRBV30 and TRBJ1-3; D gene unclear. CDR3 length: 12 residues. Germline CDR1 is GTSNPN and CDR2 is SVGIG (reference sequence). V dropped 3 bases and J dropped 0 bases, with 3 bases sitting between them.

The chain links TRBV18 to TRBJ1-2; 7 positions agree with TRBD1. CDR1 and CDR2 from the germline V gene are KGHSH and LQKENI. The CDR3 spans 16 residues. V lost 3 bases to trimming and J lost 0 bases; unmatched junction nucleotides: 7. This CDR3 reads CASSPIRDRSNYGYTF. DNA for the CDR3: TGTGCCAGCTCACCCATAAGGGACAGATCTAACTATGGCTACACCTTC.

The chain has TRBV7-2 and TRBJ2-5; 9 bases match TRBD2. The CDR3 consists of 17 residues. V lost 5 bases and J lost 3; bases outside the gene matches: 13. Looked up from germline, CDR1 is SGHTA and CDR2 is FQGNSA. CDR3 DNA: TGTGCCAGCAGCCCCCCGGCCCGTTCTAGCGGGAAAGAGACCCAGTACTTC. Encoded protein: CASSPPARSSGKETQYF.

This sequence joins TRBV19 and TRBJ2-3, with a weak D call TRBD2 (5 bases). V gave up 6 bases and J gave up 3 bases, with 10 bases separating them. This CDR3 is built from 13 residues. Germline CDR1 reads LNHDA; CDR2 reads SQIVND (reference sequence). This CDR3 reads CASSGVPTDTQYF. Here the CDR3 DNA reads TGTGCCAGTAGCGGGGTTCCTACAGATACGCAGTATTTT. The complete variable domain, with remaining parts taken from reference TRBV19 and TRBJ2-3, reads DGGITQSPKYLFRKEGQNVTLSCEQNLNHDAMYWYRQDPGQGLRLIYYSQIVNDFQKGDIAEGYSVSREKKESFPLTVTSAQKNPTAFYLCASSGVPTDTQYFGPGTRLTVL.

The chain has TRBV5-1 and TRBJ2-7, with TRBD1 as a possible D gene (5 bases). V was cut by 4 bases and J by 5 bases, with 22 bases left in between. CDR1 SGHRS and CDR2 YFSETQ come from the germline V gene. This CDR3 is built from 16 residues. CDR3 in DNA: TGCGCCAGCAGCCCGCTCAGGGATTCGGATTCCGACGAGCAGTACTTC. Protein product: CASSPLRDSDSDEQYF.

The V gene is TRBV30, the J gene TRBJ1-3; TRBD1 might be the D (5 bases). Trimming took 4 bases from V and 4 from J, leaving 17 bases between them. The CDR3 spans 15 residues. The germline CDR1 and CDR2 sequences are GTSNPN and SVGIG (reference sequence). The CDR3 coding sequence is TGTGCCTGGACTCCAGGGTTATTTGTAGGAAACACCATATATTTT. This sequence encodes CAWTPGLFVGNTIYF.

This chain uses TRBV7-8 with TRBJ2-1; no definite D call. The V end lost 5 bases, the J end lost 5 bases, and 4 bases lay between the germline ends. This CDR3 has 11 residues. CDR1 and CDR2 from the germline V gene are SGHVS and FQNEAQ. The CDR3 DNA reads TGTGCCAGCAGCCCTCACAATGAGCAGTTCTTC. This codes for CASSPHNEQFF. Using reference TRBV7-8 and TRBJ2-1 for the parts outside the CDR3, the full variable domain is GAGVSQSPRYKVAKRGQDVALRCDPISGHVSLFWYQQALGQGPEFLTYFQNEAQLDKSGLPSDRFFAERPEGSVSTLKIQRTQQEDSAVYLCASSPHNEQFFGPGTRLTVL.

CDR3 sequence: CASSAGQGLETQYF. The CDR3 region has the DNA TGTGCCAGCAGCGCGGGACAGGGTTTAGAGACCCAGTACTTC. The rearrangement uses TRBV7-6 and TRBJ2-5; 9 positions match TRBD1. The CDR3 loop spans 14 amino acids. The ends lost 5 bases at V and 4 bases at J; junction bases unmatched: 5. Per germline, CDR1 SGHVS and CDR2 FNYEAQ.

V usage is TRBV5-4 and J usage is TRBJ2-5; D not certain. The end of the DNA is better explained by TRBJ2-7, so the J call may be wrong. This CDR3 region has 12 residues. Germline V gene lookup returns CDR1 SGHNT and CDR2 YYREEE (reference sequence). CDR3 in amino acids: CASSLHNSEQYF. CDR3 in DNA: TGTGCCAGCAGCTTGCACAATAGCGAGCAGTACTTC.

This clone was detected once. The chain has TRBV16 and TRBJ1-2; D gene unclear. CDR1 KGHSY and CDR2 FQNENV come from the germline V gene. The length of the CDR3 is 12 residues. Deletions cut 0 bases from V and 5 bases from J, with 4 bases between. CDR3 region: CASSQSKYGYTF. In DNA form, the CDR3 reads TGTGCCAGCAGCCAATCGAAGTATGGCTACACCTTC.

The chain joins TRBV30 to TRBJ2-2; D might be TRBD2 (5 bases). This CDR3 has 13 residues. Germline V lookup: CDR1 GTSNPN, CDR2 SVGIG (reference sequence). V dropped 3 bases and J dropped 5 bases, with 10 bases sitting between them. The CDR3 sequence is CAWSPGETGELFF. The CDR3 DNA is TGTGCCTGGAGCCCCGGGGAGACCGGGGAGCTGTTTTTT.

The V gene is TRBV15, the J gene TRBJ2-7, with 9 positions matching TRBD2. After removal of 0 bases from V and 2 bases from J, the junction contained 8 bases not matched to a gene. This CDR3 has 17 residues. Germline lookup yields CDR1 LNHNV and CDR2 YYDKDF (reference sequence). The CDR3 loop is CATSRDSLAGFTYEQYF. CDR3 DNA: TGTGCCACCAGCAGAGATTCACTAGCGGGCTTCACCTACGAGCAGTACTTC. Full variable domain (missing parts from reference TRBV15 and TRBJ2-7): DAMVIQNPRYQVTQFGKPVTLSCSQTLNHNVMYWYQQKSSQAPKLLFHYYDKDFNNEADTPDNFQSRRPNTSFCFLDIRSPGLGDTAMYLCATSRDSLAGFTYEQYFGPGTRLTVT.

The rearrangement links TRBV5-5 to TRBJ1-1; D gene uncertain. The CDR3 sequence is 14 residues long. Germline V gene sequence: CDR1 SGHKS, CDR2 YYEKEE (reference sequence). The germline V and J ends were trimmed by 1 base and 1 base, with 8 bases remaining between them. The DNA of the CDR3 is TGTGCCAGCAGCTTGATGATGGCGAACACTGAAGCTTTCTTT. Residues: CASSLMMANTEAFF. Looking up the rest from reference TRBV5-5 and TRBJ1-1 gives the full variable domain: DAGVTQSPTHLIKTRGQQVTLRCSPISGHKSVSWYQQVLGQGPQFIFQYYEKEERGRGNFPDRFSARQFPNYSSELNVNALLLGDSALYLCASSLMMANTEAFFGQGTRLTVV.

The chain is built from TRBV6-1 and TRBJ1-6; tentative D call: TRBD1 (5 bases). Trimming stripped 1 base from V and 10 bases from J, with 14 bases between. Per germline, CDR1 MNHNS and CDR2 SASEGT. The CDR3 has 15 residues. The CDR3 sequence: CASSEGWWAGSPLHF. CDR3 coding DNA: TGTGCCAGCAGTGAAGGTTGGTGGGCAGGGTCACCCCTCCACTTT.

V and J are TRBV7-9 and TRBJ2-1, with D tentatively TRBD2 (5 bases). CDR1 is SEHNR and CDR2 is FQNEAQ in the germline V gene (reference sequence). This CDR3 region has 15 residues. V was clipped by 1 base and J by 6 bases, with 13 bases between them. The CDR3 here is CASSLDRLAGNEQFF. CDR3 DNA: TGTGCCAGCAGCTTAGATCGGCTAGCTGGCAATGAGCAGTTCTTC.

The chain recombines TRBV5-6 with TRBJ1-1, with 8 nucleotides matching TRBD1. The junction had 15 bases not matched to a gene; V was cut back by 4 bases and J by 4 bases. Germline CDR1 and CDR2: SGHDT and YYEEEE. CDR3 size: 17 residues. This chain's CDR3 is CASSPRTGKGWSTEAFF. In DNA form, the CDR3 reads TGTGCCAGCAGCCCCCGGACAGGGAAGGGTTGGAGCACTGAAGCTTTCTTT.

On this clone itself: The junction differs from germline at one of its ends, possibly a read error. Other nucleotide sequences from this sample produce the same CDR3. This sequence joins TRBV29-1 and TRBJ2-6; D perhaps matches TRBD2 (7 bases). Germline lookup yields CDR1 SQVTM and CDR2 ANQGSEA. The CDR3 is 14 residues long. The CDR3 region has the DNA TGTAGCGTTGCGGGGGCGAACGGGGCCAACGTCCTGACTTTC. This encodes CSVAGANGANVLTF.

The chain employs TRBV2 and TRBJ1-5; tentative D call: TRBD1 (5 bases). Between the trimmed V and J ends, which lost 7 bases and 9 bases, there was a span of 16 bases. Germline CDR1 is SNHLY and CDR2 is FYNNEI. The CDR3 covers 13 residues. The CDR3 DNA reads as TGTGCCAGCACTGGGACCCTCGTAGGGCCCCAGCATTTT. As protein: CASTGTLVGPQHF.

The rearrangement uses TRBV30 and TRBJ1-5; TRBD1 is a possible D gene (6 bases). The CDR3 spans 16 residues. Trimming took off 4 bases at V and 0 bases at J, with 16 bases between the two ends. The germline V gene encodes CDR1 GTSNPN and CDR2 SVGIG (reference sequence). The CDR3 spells CAWNQGMLYSNQPQHF. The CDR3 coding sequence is TGTGCCTGGAATCAGGGGATGCTTTATAGCAATCAGCCCCAGCATTTT.

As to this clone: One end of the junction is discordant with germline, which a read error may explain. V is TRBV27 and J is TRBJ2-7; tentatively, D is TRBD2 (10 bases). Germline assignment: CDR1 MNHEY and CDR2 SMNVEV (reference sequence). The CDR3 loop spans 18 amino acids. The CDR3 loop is CAGSPGTGSGRVTYEQYF. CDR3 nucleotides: TGTGCCGGCAGTCCCGGGACAGGGAGCGGGAGGGTAACCTACGAGCAGTACTTC.

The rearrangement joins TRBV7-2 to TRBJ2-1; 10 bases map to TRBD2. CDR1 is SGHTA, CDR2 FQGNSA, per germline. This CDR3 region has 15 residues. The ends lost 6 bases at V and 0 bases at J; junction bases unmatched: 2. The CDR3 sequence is CASRRTSGSYNEQFF. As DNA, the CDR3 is TGTGCCAGCAGAAGGACTAGCGGCTCCTACAATGAGCAGTTCTTC.

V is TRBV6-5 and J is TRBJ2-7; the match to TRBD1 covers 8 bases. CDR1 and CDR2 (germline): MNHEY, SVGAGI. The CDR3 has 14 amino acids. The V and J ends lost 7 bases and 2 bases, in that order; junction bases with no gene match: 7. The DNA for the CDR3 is TGTGCCAGCACCGCGGACAGGGTCCCCTACGAGCAGTACTTC. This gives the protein CASTADRVPYEQYF.

The CDR3 DNA sequence: TGTGCCAGTAGTAACCAGGGATCCGCGAACACCGGGGAGCTGTTTTTT. Translated, it gives CASSNQGSANTGELFF. The J gene is TRBJ2-2, the V gene TRBV19; D might be TRBD1 (5 bases). V dropped 4 bases and J dropped 0 bases, with 12 bases sitting between them. The CDR3 extends over 16 amino acids. Germline values: CDR1 LNHDA, CDR2 SQIVND (reference sequence). Filled out from reference TRBV19 and TRBJ2-2, the complete variable domain reads DGGITQSPKYLFRKEGQNVTLSCEQNLNHDAMYWYRQDPGQGLRLIYYSQIVNDFQKGDIAEGYSVSREKKESFPLTVTSAQKNPTAFYLCASSNQGSANTGELFFGEGSRLTVL.

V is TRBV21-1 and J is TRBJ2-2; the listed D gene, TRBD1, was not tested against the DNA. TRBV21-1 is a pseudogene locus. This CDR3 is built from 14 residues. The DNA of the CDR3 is TGTGCCAGGGGGCACCCTTTGTTGCCCGGGGAGCTGTTTTTT. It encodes CARGHPLLPGELFF.

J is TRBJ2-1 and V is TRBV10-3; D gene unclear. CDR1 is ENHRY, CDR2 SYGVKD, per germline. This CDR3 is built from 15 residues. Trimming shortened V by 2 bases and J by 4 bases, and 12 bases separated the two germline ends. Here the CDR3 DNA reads TGTGCCATCAGTGAGGGACCCGGCGAATACAATGAGCAGTTCTTC. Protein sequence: CAISEGPGEYNEQFF.

The CDR3 DNA sequence: TGTGCCAGTACCCTTGGGGGGGATGATTATAGCAATCAGCCCCAGCATTTT. Amino acid sequence: CASTLGGDDYSNQPQHF. V gene TRBV19 combines with J gene TRBJ1-5; a possible D gene is TRBD1 (5 bases). Between the trimmed V and J ends, which lost 7 bases and 0 bases, there was a span of 19 bases. The CDR3 totals 17 residues. CDR1 LNHDA and CDR2 SQIVND come from the germline V gene (reference sequence).

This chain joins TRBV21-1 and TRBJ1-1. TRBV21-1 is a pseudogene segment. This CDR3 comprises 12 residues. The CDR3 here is CASSPLNTEAFF. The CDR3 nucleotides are TGTGCCAGCAGCCCACTGAACACTGAAGCTTTCTTT.

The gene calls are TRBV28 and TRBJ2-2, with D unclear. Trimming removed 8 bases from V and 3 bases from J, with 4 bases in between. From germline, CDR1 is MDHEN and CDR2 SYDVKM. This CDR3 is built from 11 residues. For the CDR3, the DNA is TGTGCCAGCGGAGACACCGGGGAGCTGTTTTTT. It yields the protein CASGDTGELFF. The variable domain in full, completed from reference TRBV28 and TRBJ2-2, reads DVKVTQSSRYLVKRTGEKVFLECVQDMDHENMFWYRQDPGLGLRLIYFSYDVKMKEKGDIPEGYSVSREKKERFSLILESASTNQTSMYLCASGDTGELFFGEGSRLTVL.

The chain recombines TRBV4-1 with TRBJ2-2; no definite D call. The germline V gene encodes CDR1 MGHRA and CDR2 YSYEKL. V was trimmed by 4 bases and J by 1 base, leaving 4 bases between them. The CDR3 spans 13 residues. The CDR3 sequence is CASSLMNTGELFF. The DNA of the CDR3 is TGCGCCAGCAGCCTGATGAACACCGGGGAGCTGTTTTTT.

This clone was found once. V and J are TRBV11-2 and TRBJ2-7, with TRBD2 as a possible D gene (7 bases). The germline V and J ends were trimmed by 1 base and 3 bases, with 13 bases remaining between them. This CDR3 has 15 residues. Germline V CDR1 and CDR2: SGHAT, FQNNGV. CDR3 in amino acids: CASSLVRGGVYEQYF. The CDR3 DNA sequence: TGTGCCAGCAGCTTAGTGAGAGGGGGGGTCTACGAGCAGTACTTC.